These 5 T cell receptor beta chains came from one sample sequenced in a study of cytomegalovirus exposure and HLA in healthy donors. The PCR had 60 Vbeta and 13 Jbeta primers. Here immunoSEQ multiplex PCR was the method, and the copy in TCRdb shows in-frame clones only, minus some. This table has 130,000 or so clones, approximately 79% appearing once. Sequenced: PBMCs. The origin of the receptors is a man aged 18 to 29 in good health and CMV-seropositive.

This clone was recorded once. The chain uses TRBV30 and TRBJ2-5; 7 bases map to TRBD1. The better agreement between TRBJ2-7 and the DNA end casts doubt on the J call. The germline V gene has CDR1 GTSNPN and CDR2 SVGIG (reference sequence). The CDR3 spans 13 residues. The CDR3 spells CAGWTGARYEQYF. The CDR3 nucleotides are TGTGCCGGATGGACAGGTGCGAGGTACGAGCAGTACTTC.

The count of this clone is one. This sequence joins TRBV15 and TRBJ1-2, with TRBD1 matching 9 bases. The V and J ends lost 5 bases and 5 bases, in that order; junction bases with no gene match: 9. The CDR3 length is 15 residues. Germline values: CDR1 LNHNV, CDR2 YYDKDF (reference sequence). The CDR3 coding sequence is TGTGCCACCAGCTCCCGGGACAGGGACGGTTATGGCTACACCTTC. Encoded protein: CATSSRDRDGYGYTF.

This clone appeared a few times. The rearrangement joins TRBV7-6 to TRBJ1-3; no definite D call. V dropped 5 bases and J dropped 0 bases, with 11 bases sitting between them. Germline CDR1 and CDR2: SGHVS and FNYEAQ. This CDR3 spans 15 amino acids. CDR3 in amino acids: CASSPGHGSGNTIYF. CDR3 nucleotides: TGTGCCAGCAGCCCCGGTCACGGCTCTGGAAACACCATATATTTT.

This clone was seen once. At the DNA level, this CDR3 is encoded by other sequences in the same sample as well. CDR3 bases: TGTGCCAGCAGCTTAGCGGGAGGCAATGAGCAGTTCTTC. Translated, it gives CASSLAGGNEQFF. J is TRBJ2-1 and V is TRBV7-9; possible D gene TRBD2, 6 bases. V gave up 0 bases and J gave up 6 bases, with 6 bases separating them. Germline CDR1 and CDR2: SEHNR and FQNEAQ (reference sequence). The CDR3 contains 13 residues.

This chain uses TRBV29-1 with TRBJ2-5; tentatively, D is TRBD2 (6 bases). Germline V gene data show CDR1 as SQVTM and CDR2 as ANQGSEA. CDR3 size: 15 residues. V lost 0 bases, J lost 4 bases, and 15 bases lay in between. CDR3 DNA: TGCAGCGTTGAAGATCGTTCTCAGGGAGGAGAGACCCAGTACTTC. Its protein product is CSVEDRSQGGETQYF.